This TCR beta chain is drawn from a study of a mutant IDH1 vaccine in newly diagnosed glioma. Study-level background: Sex distribution of treated patients was around 62% male and roughly 40% female; mean age was about 40 years. Broader study findings: Pseudoprogression seemed unlinked to shifts in top peripheral T cell clonotypes.

Indicated time point: week 11, during vaccination. One vaccine dose held 300 ug of mutant IDH1 20-mer peptide and came with topical imiquimod. The study enrolled donors with new WHO grade 3 or 4 IDH1-mutant, ATRX-lost astrocytomas. This clone has a handful of counts. Its antigen is unknown. Measured with immunoSEQ multiplex PCR; TCRdb has only the in-frame clones, and not every one. The sample yields around 130,000 clones, around three quarters seen once. Trimming cost V 1 base and J 8 bases, with 8 bases left between them. This CDR3 has 11 amino acids. The germline V gene encodes CDR1 DFQATT and CDR2 SNEGSKA (reference sequence).

This TCR was sampled from a man in his forties with glioma. The specimen comprised PBMCs, sampled from a glioma patient whose treatment included an IDH1 peptide vaccine. This chain connects TRBV20-1 to TRBJ1-1; unclear D gene. Written as DNA, the CDR3 is TGCAGTGCTAGAGGGGAGGGCGAAGCTTTCTTT. This translates into CSARGEGEAFF.